This record looks at one T cell receptor (beta chain) sequence and its context. The specificity of this receptor is unknown. No base quality values were provided; no much bigger clone lies one nucleotide off. From a lookup of the germline V gene, CDR1 and CDR2 are LGHNA and YSLEER. There are 16 amino acids in the CDR3, from cysteine to phenylalanine inclusive. The only DNA kept is the CDR3, 48 bases in frame from the first base. V is cut by 2 bases and J by 6 bases, and the space between the germline ends is 18 bases. These data belong to a study of cytomegalovirus exposure and HLA in healthy donors (dated by TCRdb to the late 2010s). For context, the study as a whole: An earlier analysis of some 600 of the donors reported 250 to 350 Gb of sequence data and 117 million unique TCR beta sequences obtained from about 179 million T cells. Five DR-DQ haplotypes were treated as single units for association and clustering because of strong linkage in the cohort. The study profiled the T cell repertoires of 500 to 800 subjects by immunosequencing and related them to cytomegalovirus serostatus. Typing coverage varied by locus: 629-630 donors for A, B, C, DRB1 and DQB1; approximately 500 for DQA1; 606 for DPA1; some 470 for DPB1. In a later genetic analysis, genome-wide SNP genotypes for about 55% of the 666 donors were used, and that subset was treated as a discovery cohort. Of the roughly 390 genotyped donors, about 84% fell in the genetic ancestry cluster associated with self-reported Caucasian donors. Donor age, sex, ethnicity and CMV serostatus were collected together with the repertoire data. Among about 390 genotyped donors of the cohort, an average of around 240,000 unique TCR beta nucleotide sequences were sequenced per donor, around 20% of them non-productive. An early release covering 500 to 750 HLA-typed donors comprised roughly 300 gigabases of sequencing data and around 80 million unique TCR sequences. Rather than drawing on any new phenotypic data, the later analysis identified candidate immune exposures from TCR beta sequences and the way those sequences occurred across donors. The study combined high-throughput TCR immunosequencing, statistical association of individual TCRs with disease status, and machine learning to predict cytomegalovirus infection status. Besides the first cohort of 550 to 750 subjects, a separate validation cohort made up of 120 different subjects was used. Every discovery cohort repertoire had been produced on one sequencing platform. An earlier analysis of about 600 of the donors used high-throughput TCR beta sequencing to judge whether each TCR beta V gene segment behaved as functional or pseudogenic. A later analysis re-analyzed previously published TCR beta repertoires from 500 to 700 donors and added high-resolution HLA genotyping to study TCR occurrence patterns. Both class I and class II loci were covered by HLA typing, at four-digit resolution. The aim of the study was to test whether cataloging public T cell receptors could identify signatures of past pathogen exposure.

Libraries were built with the immunoSEQ multiplex PCR assay. For the multiplex PCR, a mixture combining 60 forward primers for TCR Vbeta segments and 13 reverse primers for TCR Jbeta segments was used. A multiplex PCR assay on genomic DNA amplified the CDR3 region of rearranged TCR beta genes. On the Illumina HiSeq System, the amplified TCR beta libraries were sequenced as 87-base-pair reads. In the original analysis: A later analysis counted approximately 76 million unique TCR beta chains across the roughly 700 repertoires, and 9.5 million to 11 million of these chains were shared by at least two donors. Raw reads were error-corrected and collapsed into unique sequences with a nearest-neighbor algorithm that merged closely related sequences to remove PCR and sequencing errors. CDR3 sequences were aligned to IMGT reference sequences to assign V, D and J gene segments. Each retained sequence needed at least a six-nucleotide match to both a V gene segment and a J gene segment. Rearrangements were called productive when the CDR3 lacked stop codons and stayed in frame with V and J; all others were non-productive. Following IMGT convention, CDR3 was defined as the stretch from the second conserved V-encoded cysteine up to the conserved J-encoded phenylalanine. The earlier analysis of about 610 of the donors excluded any sequence lacking an unambiguous match to a single V gene segment. An earlier analysis of a few hundred of the donors called V segments functional above 56.7% productive rearrangements and segregating when the between-donor standard deviation exceeded 5%. A statistical classification framework was built for diagnosing cytomegalovirus status from the catalog of TCR beta chain sequences. In a later analysis, V and J genes were assigned by comparing TCR nucleotide sequences against IMGT/GENE-DB human TR gene sequences. Using the TCRdist pipeline, a later analysis assigned CDR3 sequences along with most-parsimonious VDJ recombination scenarios. In a later analysis, every TCR beta chain was defined by the combination of its CDR3 amino acid sequence and its V-gene family, and reads without a unique V-gene family were dropped. In a later analysis, nearly 600 highly shared, low-generation-probability nucleotide sequences were removed to address suspected cross-contamination and a sequencing artifact. For each public chain, a later analysis derived a clonal expansion index from normalized ranks of inferred template counts within each repertoire. A later analysis computed generation probabilities with a VDJ recombination model fitted to out-of-frame rearrangements, and checked the results against IGoR. Hypergeometric tests were used in a later analysis to score TCR-TCR, TCR-HLA and TCR-CMV co-occurrence, with a repertoire-size bias correction applied to the TCR pairs. To estimate false discovery rates, a later analysis permuted the HLA or CMV assignments 20 times. A later analysis grouped co-occurring TCRs with DBSCAN, adding TCRdist sequence similarity when clustering within HLA-allele-positive subsets. Repertoires with fewer than 30,000 or more than 120,000 public chains were left out of co-occurrence clustering, as were five repertoires with anomalous nucleotide sharing. Held by TCRdb, this immuneACCESS table contains in-frame sequences only and omits some clones. Under half of the omission traces to an unresolved V gene where checked; the cause of the rest is unknown. V and J calls and clone size follow that table, whereas D and trimming were derived from the DNA. Counted in this sample were about 97,000 clones; around 77% of them appeared once. Jointly, the top ten make up more than 9.5% of the sample.

The cohort comprised several hundred healthy bone marrow donors. All cohort members were sampled while nominally healthy, although unrecorded immune exposures were likely present. The donor was CMV seropositive and belonged to the group of 270 or so seropositive cohort members. A peripheral blood sample was provided by each donor, and peripheral blood mononuclear cells were used for TCR beta sequencing. The Qiagen DNeasy Blood Extraction Kit was used to extract genomic DNA from the blood cell samples. What the study reported, not specific to this receptor: An association between a missense DCLRE1C variant and V-gene and J-gene trimming of TCR beta chains was found in a later genetic analysis and replicated in an independent cohort. In an earlier analysis of more than 500 of the donors, most TCR beta V segments appeared in productive rearrangements about 90% or about 30% of the time, broadly matching IMGT annotations. Most CMV-associated TCR beta chains appeared to be HLA-restricted in a later analysis, and the HLA associations seemed to be driven largely by CMV exposure. Presence/absence analyses assumed roughly uniform sequencing depth across donors, an assumption that may not hold. In a later genetic analysis, fewer N-insertions in productive TCRs were reported among donors in an Asian-associated ancestry cluster than the roughly 670-donor mean. The 87-base-pair reads could not distinguish some IMGT-functional V segments, including TRBV6-2 and TRBV6-3, so those segments were excluded. The study listed 170 or so TCR beta chains as associated with cytomegalovirus. CMV serostatus was the only immune exposure information available for the cohort. A later analysis found that HLA-associated TCR beta chains were more clonally expanded and had lower generation probabilities than equally common non-associated chains. The sequencing pipeline was judged likely to have produced a cluster of highly shared sequence variants as a technical artifact. In a later analysis, the rate of TCR association differed among HLA loci, with DRB1 alleles having the most associated TCRs and HLA-C alleles having the fewest. In a later analysis, 16,951 TCR beta sequences were associated with specific HLA alleles at a false discovery rate of 0.05. Strong co-occurrence of HLA alleles, especially DR and DQ, made assigning TCR associations to individual alleles difficult. Several of the top co-occurrence clusters appeared to be linked to parvovirus B19, influenza, CMV and Epstein-Barr virus, according to a later analysis. A few of the identified cytomegalovirus-associated TCR beta chains were confirmed in vitro to be specific for cytomegalovirus antigens. Correlated functional status among segregating V segments might reflect linkage disequilibrium, but an unknown experimental factor could not be ruled out. The authors suggested that the approach could potentially be generalized to other disease states and immunological phenotypes. Because HLA typing was unavailable for some donors at each locus, only the typed subset was used in association tests. Only TCR beta chains were sequenced in this cohort, and the absence of alpha or paired-chain data limited detectable features. The classifier was reported to diagnose cytomegalovirus status with high specificity and sensitivity in both the original and validation cohorts. A further reported finding was that TCR beta sequences accurately predicted the HLA-A and HLA-B alleles for most subjects in the first cohort. The earlier analysis of 587 of the donors excluded some 15 rarely observed V segments, including chromosome 9 orphons, because counts were too low. Most TCR sequences were seen in very few donors, while some public TCRs were found in many individuals.

The sequence derives from a male donor in good health and CMV-seropositive. The chain was built from TRBV4-3 and TRBJ2-3; the D region possibly corresponds to TRBD2 (6 bases align). The sample taken for sequencing was PBMCs. The DNA is TGCGCCAGCAGCCAACTCAGGGCGGGTCGGGAGGATACGCAGTATTTT. Translated, this is CASSQLRAGREDTQYF.